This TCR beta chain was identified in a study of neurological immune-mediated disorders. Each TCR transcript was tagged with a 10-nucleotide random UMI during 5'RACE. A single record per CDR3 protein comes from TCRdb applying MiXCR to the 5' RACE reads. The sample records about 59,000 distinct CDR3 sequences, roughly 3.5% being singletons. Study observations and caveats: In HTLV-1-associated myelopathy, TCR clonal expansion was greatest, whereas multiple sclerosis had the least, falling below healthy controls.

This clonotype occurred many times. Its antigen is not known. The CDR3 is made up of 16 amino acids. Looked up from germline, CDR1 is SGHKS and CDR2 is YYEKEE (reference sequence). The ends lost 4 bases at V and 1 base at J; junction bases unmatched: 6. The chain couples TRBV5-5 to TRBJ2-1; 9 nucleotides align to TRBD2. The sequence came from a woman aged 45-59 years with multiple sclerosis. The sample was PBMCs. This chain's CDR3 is CASSPQLAGSYNEQFF. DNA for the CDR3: TGTGCCAGCAGCCCCCAGCTAGCGGGGTCCTACAATGAGCAGTTCTTC.